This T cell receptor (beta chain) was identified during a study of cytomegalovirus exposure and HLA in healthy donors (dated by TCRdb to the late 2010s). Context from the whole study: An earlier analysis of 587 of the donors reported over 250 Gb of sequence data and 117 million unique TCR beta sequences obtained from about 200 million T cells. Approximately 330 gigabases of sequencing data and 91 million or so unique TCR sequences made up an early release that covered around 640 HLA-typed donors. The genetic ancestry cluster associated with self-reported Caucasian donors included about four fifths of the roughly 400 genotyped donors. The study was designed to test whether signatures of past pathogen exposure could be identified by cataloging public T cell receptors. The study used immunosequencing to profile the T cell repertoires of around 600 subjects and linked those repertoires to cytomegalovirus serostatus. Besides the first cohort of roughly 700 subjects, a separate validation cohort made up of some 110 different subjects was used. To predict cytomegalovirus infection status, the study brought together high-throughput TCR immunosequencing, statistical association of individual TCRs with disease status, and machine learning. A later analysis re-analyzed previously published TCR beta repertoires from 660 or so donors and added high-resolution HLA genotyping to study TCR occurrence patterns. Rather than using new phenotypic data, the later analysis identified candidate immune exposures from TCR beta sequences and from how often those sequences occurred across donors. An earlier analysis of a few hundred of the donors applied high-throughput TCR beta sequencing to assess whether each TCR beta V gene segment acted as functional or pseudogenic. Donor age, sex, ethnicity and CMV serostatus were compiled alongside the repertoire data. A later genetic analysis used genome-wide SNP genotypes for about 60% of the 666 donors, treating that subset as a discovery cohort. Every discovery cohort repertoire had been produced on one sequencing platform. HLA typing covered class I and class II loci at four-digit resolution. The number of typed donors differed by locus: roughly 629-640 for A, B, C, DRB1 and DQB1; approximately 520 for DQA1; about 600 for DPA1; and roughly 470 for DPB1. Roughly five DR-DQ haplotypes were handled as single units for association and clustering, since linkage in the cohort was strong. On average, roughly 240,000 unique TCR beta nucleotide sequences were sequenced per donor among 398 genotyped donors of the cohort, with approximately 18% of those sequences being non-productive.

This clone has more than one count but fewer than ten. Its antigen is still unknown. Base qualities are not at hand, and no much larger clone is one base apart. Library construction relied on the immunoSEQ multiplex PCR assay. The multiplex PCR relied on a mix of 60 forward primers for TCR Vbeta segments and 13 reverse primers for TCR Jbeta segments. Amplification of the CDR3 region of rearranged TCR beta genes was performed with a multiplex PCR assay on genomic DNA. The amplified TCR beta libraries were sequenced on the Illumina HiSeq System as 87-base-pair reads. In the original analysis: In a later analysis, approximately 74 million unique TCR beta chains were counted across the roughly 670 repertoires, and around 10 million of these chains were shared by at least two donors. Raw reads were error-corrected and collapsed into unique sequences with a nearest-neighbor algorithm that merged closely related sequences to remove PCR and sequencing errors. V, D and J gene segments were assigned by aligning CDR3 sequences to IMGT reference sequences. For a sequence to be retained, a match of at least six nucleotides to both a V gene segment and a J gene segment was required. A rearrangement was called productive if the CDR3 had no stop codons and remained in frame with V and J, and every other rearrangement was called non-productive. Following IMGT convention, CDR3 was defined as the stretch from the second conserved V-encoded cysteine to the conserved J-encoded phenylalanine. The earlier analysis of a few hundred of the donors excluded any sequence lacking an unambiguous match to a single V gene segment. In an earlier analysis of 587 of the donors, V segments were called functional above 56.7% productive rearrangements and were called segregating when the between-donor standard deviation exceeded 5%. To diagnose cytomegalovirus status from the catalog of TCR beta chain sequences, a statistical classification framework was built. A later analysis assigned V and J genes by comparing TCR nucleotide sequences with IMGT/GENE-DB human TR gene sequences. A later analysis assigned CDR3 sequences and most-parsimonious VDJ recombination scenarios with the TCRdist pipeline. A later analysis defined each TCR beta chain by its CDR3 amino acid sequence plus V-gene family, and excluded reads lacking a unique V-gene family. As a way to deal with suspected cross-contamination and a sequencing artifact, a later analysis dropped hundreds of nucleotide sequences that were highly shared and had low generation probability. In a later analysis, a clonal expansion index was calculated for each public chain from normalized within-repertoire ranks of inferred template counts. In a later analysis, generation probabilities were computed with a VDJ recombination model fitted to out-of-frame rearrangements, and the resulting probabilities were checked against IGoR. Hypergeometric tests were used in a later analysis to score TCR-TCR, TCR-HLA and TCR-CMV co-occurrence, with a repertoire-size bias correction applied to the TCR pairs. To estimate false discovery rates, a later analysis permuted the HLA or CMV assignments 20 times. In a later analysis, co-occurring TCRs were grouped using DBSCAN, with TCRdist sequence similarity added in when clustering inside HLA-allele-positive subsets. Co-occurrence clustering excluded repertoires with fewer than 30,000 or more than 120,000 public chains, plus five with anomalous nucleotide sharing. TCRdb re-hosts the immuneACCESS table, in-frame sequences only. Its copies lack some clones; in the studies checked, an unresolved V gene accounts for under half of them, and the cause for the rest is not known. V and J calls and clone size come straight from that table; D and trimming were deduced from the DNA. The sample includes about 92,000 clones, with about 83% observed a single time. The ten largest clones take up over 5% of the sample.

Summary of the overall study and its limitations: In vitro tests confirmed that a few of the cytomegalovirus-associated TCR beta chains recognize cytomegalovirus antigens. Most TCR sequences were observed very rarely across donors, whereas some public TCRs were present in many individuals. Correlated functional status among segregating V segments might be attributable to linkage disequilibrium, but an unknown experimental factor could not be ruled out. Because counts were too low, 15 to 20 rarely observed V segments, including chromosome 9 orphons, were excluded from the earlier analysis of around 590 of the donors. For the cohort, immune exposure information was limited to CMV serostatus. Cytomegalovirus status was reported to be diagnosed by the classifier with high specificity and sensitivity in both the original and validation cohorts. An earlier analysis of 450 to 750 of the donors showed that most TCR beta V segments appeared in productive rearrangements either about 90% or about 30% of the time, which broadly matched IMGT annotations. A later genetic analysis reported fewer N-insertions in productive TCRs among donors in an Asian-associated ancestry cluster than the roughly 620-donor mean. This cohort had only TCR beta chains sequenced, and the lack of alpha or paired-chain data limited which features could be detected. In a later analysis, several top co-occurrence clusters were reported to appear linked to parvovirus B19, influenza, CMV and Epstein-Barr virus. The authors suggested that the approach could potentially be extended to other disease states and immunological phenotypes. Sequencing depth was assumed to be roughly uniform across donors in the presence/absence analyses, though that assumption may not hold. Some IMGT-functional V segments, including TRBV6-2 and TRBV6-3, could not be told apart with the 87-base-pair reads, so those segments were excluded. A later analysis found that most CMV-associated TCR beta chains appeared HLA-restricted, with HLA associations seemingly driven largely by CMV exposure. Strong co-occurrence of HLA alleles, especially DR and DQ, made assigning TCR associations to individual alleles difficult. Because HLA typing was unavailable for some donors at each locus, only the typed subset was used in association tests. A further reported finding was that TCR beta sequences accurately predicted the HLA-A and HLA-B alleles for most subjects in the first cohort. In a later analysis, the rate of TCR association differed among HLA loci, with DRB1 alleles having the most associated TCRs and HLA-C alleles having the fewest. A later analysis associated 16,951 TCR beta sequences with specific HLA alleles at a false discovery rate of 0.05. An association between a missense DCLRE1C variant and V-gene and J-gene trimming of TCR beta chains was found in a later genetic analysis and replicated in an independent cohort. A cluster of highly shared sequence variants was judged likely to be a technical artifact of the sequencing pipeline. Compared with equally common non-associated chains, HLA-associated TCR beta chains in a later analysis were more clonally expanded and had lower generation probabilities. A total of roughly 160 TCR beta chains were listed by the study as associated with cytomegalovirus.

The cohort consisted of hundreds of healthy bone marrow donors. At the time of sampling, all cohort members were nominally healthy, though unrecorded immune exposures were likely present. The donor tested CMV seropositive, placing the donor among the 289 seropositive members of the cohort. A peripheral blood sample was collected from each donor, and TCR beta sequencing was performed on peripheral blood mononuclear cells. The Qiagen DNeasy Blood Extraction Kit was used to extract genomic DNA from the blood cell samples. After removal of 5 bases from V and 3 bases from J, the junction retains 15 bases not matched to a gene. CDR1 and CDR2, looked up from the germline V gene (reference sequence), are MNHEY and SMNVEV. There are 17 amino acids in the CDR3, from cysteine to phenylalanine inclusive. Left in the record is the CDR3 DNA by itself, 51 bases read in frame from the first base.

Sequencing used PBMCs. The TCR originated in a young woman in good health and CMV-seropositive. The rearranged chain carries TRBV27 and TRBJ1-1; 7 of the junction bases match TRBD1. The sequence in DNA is TGTGCCAGCAGTCCCGACGCAACAGGGGCGCCCGACACTGAAGCTTTCTTT. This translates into CASSPDATGAPDTEAFF.